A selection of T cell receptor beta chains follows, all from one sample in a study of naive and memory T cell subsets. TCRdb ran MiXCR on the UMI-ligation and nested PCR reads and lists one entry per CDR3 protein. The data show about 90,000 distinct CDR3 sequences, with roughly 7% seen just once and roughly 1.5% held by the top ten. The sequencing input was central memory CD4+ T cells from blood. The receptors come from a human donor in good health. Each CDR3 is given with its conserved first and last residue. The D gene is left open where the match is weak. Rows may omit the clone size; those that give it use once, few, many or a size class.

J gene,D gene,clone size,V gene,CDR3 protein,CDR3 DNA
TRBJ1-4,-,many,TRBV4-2,CASSSGTVATNEKLFF,TGTGCCAGCAGCTCCGGCACGGTTGCAACTAATGAAAAACTGTTTTTT
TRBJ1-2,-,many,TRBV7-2,CASSFYSGPTNYGYTF,TGTGCCAGCAGCTTTTATTCCGGACCTACTAATTATGGCTACACCTTC
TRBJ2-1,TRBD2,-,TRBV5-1,CASSRGGESEQFF,TGCGCCAGCAGCCGGGGGGGCGAAAGTGAGCAGTTCTTC
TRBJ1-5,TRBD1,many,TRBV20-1,CSAASPGQTLHQPQHF,TGCAGTGCTGCCTCGCCGGGACAGACTCTCCATCAGCCCCAGCATTTT
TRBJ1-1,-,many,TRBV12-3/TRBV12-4,CASSGSPGITEAFF,TGTGCCAGCAGTGGCTCCCCCGGCATCACTGAAGCTTTCTTT
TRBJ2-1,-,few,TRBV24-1,CATSGKGLREQFF,TGTGCCACCAGTGGGAAGGGTCTTCGGGAGCAGTTCTTC
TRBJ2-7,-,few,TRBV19,CASSRAGSYEQYF,TGTGCCAGTAGCCGGGCAGGGTCCTACGAGCAGTACTTC
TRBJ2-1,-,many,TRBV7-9,CASSLTWGAMTYNEQFF,TGTGCCAGCAGCTTAACGTGGGGGGCGATGACCTACAATGAGCAGTTCTTC
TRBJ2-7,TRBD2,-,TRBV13,CASSSAPGLAGVGSYEQYF,TGTGCCAGCAGCTCGGCCCCGGGACTAGCGGGAGTTGGGAGCTACGAGCAGTACTTC
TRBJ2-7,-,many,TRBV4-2,CASSQDRGSWYEQYF,TGTGCCAGCAGCCAAGATCGTGGCAGTTGGTACGAGCAGTACTTC
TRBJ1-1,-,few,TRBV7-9,CASSLAQLNTEAFF,TGTGCCAGCAGCTTAGCGCAATTGAACACTGAAGCTTTCTTT
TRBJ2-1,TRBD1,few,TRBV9,CASSVRDSRNEQFF,TGTGCCAGCAGCGTCCGGGACAGCCGTAATGAGCAGTTCTTC
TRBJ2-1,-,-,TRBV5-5,CASSLGVATYNEQFF,TGTGCCAGCAGCTTGGGCGTCGCAACCTACAATGAGCAGTTCTTC
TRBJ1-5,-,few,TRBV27,CASRTANQPQHF,TGTGCCAGTCGGACAGCCAATCAGCCCCAGCATTTT
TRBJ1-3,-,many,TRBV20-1,CSAQDRNGNTIYF,TGCAGTGCTCAGGACAGAAATGGAAACACCATATATTTT
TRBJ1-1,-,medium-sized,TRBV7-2,CASSSRGGKEAFF,TGTGCCAGCAGCTCACGCGGGGGAAAAGAAGCTTTCTTT
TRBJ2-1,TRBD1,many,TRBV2,CASRSGTGLYNEQFF,TGTGCCAGCAGATCCGGGACAGGGTTATACAATGAGCAGTTCTTC
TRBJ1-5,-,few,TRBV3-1,CASSPKALGRGEPQHF,TGTGCCAGCAGCCCGAAAGCGTTGGGCAGGGGTGAGCCCCAGCATTTT
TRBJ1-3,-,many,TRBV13,CASSARESSGNTIYF,TGTGCCAGCAGCGCAAGAGAGAGCTCTGGAAACACCATATATTTT
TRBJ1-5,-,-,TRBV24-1,CATSARTGPVHF,TGTGCCACCAGTGCTAGGACCGGGCCAGTTCATTTT
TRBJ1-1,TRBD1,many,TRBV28,CASSLGQGKAFF,TGTGCCAGCAGTTTAGGACAGGGTAAAGCTTTCTTT
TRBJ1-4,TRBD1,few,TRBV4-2,CASSQDPSDRPNEKLFF,TGTGCCAGCAGCCAAGATCCGTCGGACAGGCCAAATGAAAAACTGTTTTTT
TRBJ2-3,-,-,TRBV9,CASSGTNWGTDTQYF,TGTGCCAGCAGCGGGACGAACTGGGGCACAGATACGCAGTATTTT
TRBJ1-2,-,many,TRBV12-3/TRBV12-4,CASSKDSPRTYGYTF,TGTGCCAGCAGCAAGGACAGCCCCCGGACCTATGGCTACACCTTC
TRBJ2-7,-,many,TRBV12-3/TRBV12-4,CASSPQGGGSYEQYF,TGTGCCAGCAGTCCCCAGGGGGGGGGATCCTACGAGCAGTACTTC
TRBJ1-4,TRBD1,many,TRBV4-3,CASSQRSGTGTTNEKLFF,TGCGCCAGCAGCCAAAGATCCGGGACAGGGACAACTAATGAAAAACTGTTTTTT
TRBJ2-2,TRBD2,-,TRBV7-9,CASSPRGVNTGELFF,TGTGCCAGCAGCCCCCGGGGGGTTAACACCGGGGAGCTGTTTTTT
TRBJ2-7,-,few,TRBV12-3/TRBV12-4,CASSRSRGHHEQYF,TGTGCCAGCAGCCGCTCCCGGGGGCACCACGAGCAGTACTTC
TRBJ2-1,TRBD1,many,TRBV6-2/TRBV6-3,CASRRPTGGSYNEQFF,TGTGCCAGCAGACGCCCGACAGGGGGCTCCTACAATGAGCAGTTCTTC
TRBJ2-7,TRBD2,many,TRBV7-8,CASIPRGTSGNPYF,TGTGCCAGCATCCCTCGTGGGACTAGCGGGAATCCGTACTTC
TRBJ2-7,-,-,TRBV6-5,CATKAGLSSYEQYF,TGTGCCACCAAGGCGGGGCTGAGCTCCTACGAGCAGTACTTC
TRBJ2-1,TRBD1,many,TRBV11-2,CASSFVGTGGPEQFF,TGTGCCAGCAGCTTTGTTGGGACAGGGGGCCCCGAGCAGTTCTTC
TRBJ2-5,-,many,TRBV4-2,CASRDSGGLETQYF,TGTGCCAGCAGGGACAGTGGGGGTTTGGAGACCCAGTACTTC
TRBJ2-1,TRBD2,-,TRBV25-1,CASSELGLAGGNEQFF,TGTGCCAGCAGTGAATTGGGTCTAGCGGGGGGCAATGAGCAGTTCTTC
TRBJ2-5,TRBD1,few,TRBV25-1,CASSPRTGNQETQYF,TGTGCCAGCAGCCCTAGGACAGGGAACCAAGAGACCCAGTACTTC
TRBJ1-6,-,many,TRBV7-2,CASSFGGAGSPLHF,TGTGCCAGCAGCTTTGGGGGCGCGGGTTCACCCCTCCACTTT
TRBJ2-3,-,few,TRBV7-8,CASSLRASPSTDTQYF,TGTGCCAGCAGCTTAAGGGCGAGCCCTAGCACAGATACGCAGTATTTT
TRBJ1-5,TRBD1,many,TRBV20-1,CSAPDPGQGNQPQHF,TGCAGTGCGCCCGACCCGGGACAGGGTAATCAGCCCCAGCATTTT
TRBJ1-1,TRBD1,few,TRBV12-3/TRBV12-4,CASSRREGAPTEAFF,TGTGCCAGCAGCCGCCGGGAGGGGGCGCCCACTGAAGCTTTCTTT
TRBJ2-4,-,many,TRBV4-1,CASSPDSHLAKNIQYF,TGCGCCAGCAGCCCCGACAGCCATCTAGCCAAAAACATTCAGTACTTC
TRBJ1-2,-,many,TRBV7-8,CASSLTSTRGGGGYTF,TGTGCCAGCAGCTTAACGTCCACGCGGGGGGGGGGCGGCTACACCTTC
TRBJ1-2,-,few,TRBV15,CATSAGGGAKINYGYTF,TGTGCCACCAGCGCCGGGGGTGGGGCGAAGATCAACTATGGCTACACCTTC
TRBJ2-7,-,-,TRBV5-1,CASSREGDEQYF,TGCGCCAGCAGCCGAGAGGGAGACGAGCAGTACTTC
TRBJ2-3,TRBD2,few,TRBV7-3,CASSTGLAGVSDTQYF,TGTGCCAGCAGCACCGGACTAGCGGGAGTTTCAGATACGCAGTATTTT
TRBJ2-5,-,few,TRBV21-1,CASSGSTGAQETQYF,TGTGCCAGCAGCGGGTCGACAGGGGCCCAAGAGACCCAGTACTTC
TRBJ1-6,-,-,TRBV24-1,CATHEEEGGSPLHF,TGTGCCACACATGAGGAGGAGGGAGGTTCACCCCTCCACTTT
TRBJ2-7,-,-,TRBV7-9,CASSLTGTSEYEQYF,TGTGCCAGCAGCCTTACCGGGACATCTGAGTACGAGCAGTACTTC
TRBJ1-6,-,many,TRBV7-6,CASSLGPRSNSPLHF,TGTGCCAGCAGCTTAGGTCCAAGAAGTAATTCACCCCTCCACTTT
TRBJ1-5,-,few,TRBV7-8,CASSRDGQGTYQPQHF,TGTGCCAGCAGCCGGGACGGTCAGGGAACCTATCAGCCCCAGCATTTT
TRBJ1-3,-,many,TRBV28,CASRTQGENTIYF,TGTGCCAGCAGGACACAAGGGGAAAACACCATATATTTT
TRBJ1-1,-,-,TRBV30,CAWSARRGTFFTGTEAFF,TGTGCCTGGAGCGCAAGACGGGGTACTTTCTTCACGGGTACTGAAGCTTTCTTT
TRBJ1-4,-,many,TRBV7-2,CASSFLARATNEKLFF,TGTGCCAGCAGCTTTCTGGCCAGAGCAACTAATGAAAAACTGTTTTTT